The entry that follows covers one T cell receptor (beta chain) sequence. Its binding antigen is unknown. The input lacks base qualities; no much larger clone sits a single base away. The library relied on PCR. The reads were generated on an Illumina HiSeq 2500. TCR libraries were prepared with molecular barcoding, using unique molecular identifiers to normalize TCRbeta repertoire quantification. Starting from the raw public reads, TCRdb applied fastp trimming at Q25, assembled clones with MiXCR and retained in-frame beta chains. Records with the same CDR3 protein are collapsed into one entry carrying the most frequent genes and DNA. This sample comprises some 600,000 distinct CDR3 sequences, roughly 15% of them detected only once. The ten top clones hold 0.85% to 1.3% of the sample. The data were obtained in a study of T-cell reconstitution after alpha-beta-depleted transplantation in children listed by TCRdb under 2016. General notes on the study: The study quantitatively tracked T-cell immune reconstitution after TCRalphabeta/CD19-depleted allogeneic hematopoietic cell transplantation in children using TCR repertoire profiling.

Based on the germline V gene, the CDR1 and CDR2 sequences are LGHNA and YSLEER. At the junction V is shortened by 0 bases and J by 3 bases; bases outside the gene matches: 11. The CDR3 spans 20 residues, from the cysteine through the phenylalanine. Only the CDR3 portion is preserved as DNA: 60 bases, with reading frame beginning at the first base. The V gene is TRBV4-3 and the J gene is TRBJ2-2; 12 of the junction bases match TRBD2. The receptor was isolated from a human donor who donated a stem cell graft to a child with acute myeloid leukemia. The sequencing used PBMCs from the stem cell graft donor, collected from the stem cell graft. The DNA reads TGCGCCAGCAGCCAAGATGAGTTGCTAGCGGGGGGGCCCCACACCGGGGAGCTGTTTTTT. The translation is CASSQDELLAGGPHTGELFF.